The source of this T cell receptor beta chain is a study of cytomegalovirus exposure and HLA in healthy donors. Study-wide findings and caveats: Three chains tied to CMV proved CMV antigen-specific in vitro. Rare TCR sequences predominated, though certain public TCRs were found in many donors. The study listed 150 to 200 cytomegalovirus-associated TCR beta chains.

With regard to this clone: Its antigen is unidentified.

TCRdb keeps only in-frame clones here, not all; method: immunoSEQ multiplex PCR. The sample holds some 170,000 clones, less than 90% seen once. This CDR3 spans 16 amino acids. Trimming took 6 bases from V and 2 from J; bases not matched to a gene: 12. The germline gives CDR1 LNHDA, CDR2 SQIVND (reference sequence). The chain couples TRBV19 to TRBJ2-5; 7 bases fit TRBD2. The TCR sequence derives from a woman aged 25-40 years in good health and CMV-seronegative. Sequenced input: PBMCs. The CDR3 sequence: CASRKRDPGRQETQYF. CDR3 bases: TGTGCCAGTAGGAAACGGGACCCCGGGAGGCAAGAGACCCAGTACTTC.